This T cell receptor (beta chain) was profiled in a study of T-cell memory formation after mild COVID-19. The overall study: TCR clusters were mostly donor specific. General study points: The study found balanced CD4/CD8 in clones contracting day 15 to 85 and a CD4+ lean in later expanders.

The CDR3 extends over 15 amino acids. Germline CDR1 and CDR2: SGHKS and YYEKEE (reference sequence). Trimming took off 0 bases at V and 3 bases at J, with 13 bases between the two ends. TCRdb redid the calling of the 5' RACE reads with MiXCR, one entry per CDR3 protein. The sample carries hundreds of thousands of distinct CDR3 sequences, roughly 20% recorded once. This clonotype showed up just a few times. Its matching antigen is unknown. The sequence derives from an adult woman who had mild COVID-19 (a few samples of this study predate the infection). Cell type and time point are not known. Sample: PBMCs or a T cell subset sorted from them (not recorded which). The chain has TRBV5-5 and TRBJ2-7, with D perhaps TRBD2 (5 bases). CDR3 nucleotide sequence: TGTGCCAGCAGCTTGGCGACCCCGGAGGTCTACGAGCAGTACTTC. Its translation is CASSLATPEVYEQYF. Full variable domain (remainder filled in from reference TRBV5-5 and TRBJ2-7): DAGVTQSPTHLIKTRGQQVTLRCSPISGHKSVSWYQQVLGQGPQFIFQYYEKEERGRGNFPDRFSARQFPNYSSELNVNALLLGDSALYLCASSLATPEVYEQYFGPGTRLTVT.